This entry lists 12 T cell receptor beta chains sequenced from one sample in a study of blood T cell repertoires in COVID-19. Clones were sequenced by immunoSEQ multiplex PCR, and TCRdb holds only the in-frame ones, with some missing. The sample has 35,000 to 45,000 clones; less than 85% are singletons. Sample: peripheral blood. These receptors came from a man in his sixties or seventies with acute or convalescent COVID-19.

J is TRBJ1-3 and V is TRBV6-5, with D perhaps TRBD1 (6 bases). This CDR3 comprises 14 residues. Trimming cost V 5 bases and J 4 bases, with 12 bases left between them. Germline V CDR1 and CDR2: MNHEY, SVGAGI. CDR3 residues: CASSTTGRGNTIYF. The CDR3 DNA follows: TGTGCCAGCAGTACTACAGGGCGCGGAAACACCATATATTTT.

This chain uses TRBV20-1 with TRBJ2-5; D not resolved. Per germline, CDR1 DFQATT and CDR2 SNEGSKA (reference sequence). The germline V and J ends were trimmed by 5 bases and 5 bases, with 9 bases remaining between them. The CDR3 is 11 residues long. CDR3 in amino acids: CSASNRETQYF. CDR3 in DNA: TGCAGTGCTTCAAACCGGGAGACCCAGTACTTC.

A few counts support this clone. This CDR3 reads CASSILGQSSNQPQHF. CDR3 in DNA: TGTGCCAGTAGTATACTGGGACAGAGTAGCAATCAGCCCCAGCATTTT. This sequence joins TRBV19 and TRBJ1-5; 7 nucleotides line up with TRBD1. Trimming cost V 2 bases and J 0 bases; bases outside gene matches: 4. Germline assignment: CDR1 LNHDA and CDR2 SQIVND (reference sequence). The CDR3 has 16 residues.

CDR3 protein: CASRGGQATYEQYF. The CDR3 nucleotides read TGTGCCAGCAGAGGCGGACAGGCGACCTACGAGCAGTACTTC. This chain uses TRBV7-9 with TRBJ2-7, with 7 nucleotides matching TRBD1. The V gene end was trimmed by 6 bases and the J gene end by 2 bases; junction bases not matched to a gene: 7. CDR1 is SEHNR and CDR2 is FQNEAQ in the germline V gene (reference sequence). CDR3 length: 14 residues.

V and J are TRBV19 and TRBJ2-1; no reliable D call. The germline V gene has CDR1 LNHDA and CDR2 SQIVND (reference sequence). The V end lost 1 base, the J end lost 10 bases, and 8 bases lay between the germline ends. The CDR3 runs 12 residues. CDR3 sequence reads: CASSIGFREQFF. The CDR3 DNA is TGTGCCAGTAGTATAGGGTTCAGGGAGCAGTTCTTC.

The gene calls are TRBV7-2 and TRBJ2-2; tentative D call: TRBD1 (6 bases). The CDR3 is 16 amino acids. With 1 base removed from V and 6 bases from J, the gap between germline ends came to 15 bases. Germline V gene lookup returns CDR1 SGHTA and CDR2 FQGNSA. The CDR3 sequence is CASSLVAGVGAGELFF. In nucleotides, the CDR3 is TGTGCCAGCAGCTTAGTGGCAGGGGTAGGCGCCGGGGAGCTGTTTTTT.

The chain recombines TRBV11-3 with TRBJ2-1; no definite D call. From germline, CDR1 is SGHNT and CDR2 YENEEA. Deletions cut 1 base from V and 9 bases from J, with 10 bases between. The CDR3 length is 13 residues. The CDR3 DNA reads as TGTGCCAGCAGCTTAGCCCTAAGTGGTGAGCAGTTCTTC. It encodes CASSLALSGEQFF.

The V gene is TRBV7-2, the J gene TRBJ2-1, with D perhaps TRBD1 (6 bases). The V end lost 4 bases, the J end lost 2 bases, and 24 bases lay between the germline ends. CDR3 size: 19 residues. In germline, CDR1 is SGHTA, CDR2 FQGNSA. The chain's CDR3 is CASSSAQPGHTGAYNEQFF. The CDR3 bases are TGTGCCAGCAGCTCCGCCCAACCGGGACACACGGGTGCCTACAATGAGCAGTTCTTC.

This chain joins TRBV5-1 and TRBJ1-2; D is perhaps TRBD1 (5 bases). Trimming removed 2 bases from V and 8 bases from J, with 13 bases in between. Germline lookup yields CDR1 SGHRS and CDR2 YFSETQ. The CDR3 totals 13 residues. This chain's CDR3 is CASSFPPTEGYTF. The CDR3 DNA is TGCGCCAGCAGCTTCCCTCCGACAGAAGGCTACACCTTC.

This clone has more than one count but fewer than ten. This chain joins TRBV7-8 and TRBJ2-7; TRBD1 is a possible D gene (6 bases). Trimming took 5 bases from V and 3 from J, leaving 11 bases between them. The CDR3 spans 13 residues. Germline V gene lookup returns CDR1 SGHVS and CDR2 FQNEAQ. This CDR3 reads CASSGGNSYEQYF. CDR3 in DNA: TGTGCCAGCAGCGGGGGCAATAGCTACGAGCAGTACTTC.

The chain has TRBV11-2 and TRBJ2-7; 7 bases align to TRBD2. Losses at the gene ends were 4 bases for V and 0 bases for J; bases not matched to a gene: 9. This CDR3 spans 16 amino acids. CDR1 is SGHAT and CDR2 is FQNNGV in the germline V gene. This chain's CDR3 is CASSWTSGDGSYEQYF. CDR3 bases: TGTGCCAGCAGCTGGACGAGCGGGGACGGCTCCTACGAGCAGTACTTC.

This sequence joins TRBV15 and TRBJ1-1; possible D gene TRBD1, 6 bases. Trimming left V 5 bases short and J 2 bases short, with 24 bases between. The CDR3 has 18 amino acids. Germline V gives CDR1 LNHNV, CDR2 YYDKDF (reference sequence). This chain's CDR3 is CATSRPSRGAEHNTEAFF. Here the CDR3 DNA reads TGTGCCACCAGCCGCCCCTCCAGGGGCGCGGAGCACAACACTGAAGCTTTCTTT.